Listed below are T cell receptor beta chains from one sample, sequenced in a study of beta chain features in type 1 diabetes. Profiled with immunoSEQ multiplex PCR; TCRdb holds only in-frame clones, not every one. This sample has over 40,000 clones, with around 50% found just once. Sequenced input: stem cell memory CD4+ T cells from blood. Every receptor here comes from a woman aged 25 to 39 in good health. The CDR3 runs from the conserved cysteine through the conserved F or W. Fields, in order: clone size, D gene, J gene, V gene, CDR3 protein, CDR3 DNA. A D gene is named only where the DNA matches it firmly. Size tells how often a clone was seen (once, few, many) or the class of an expanded clone, and some rows leave it out.

abundance: .
d_gene: .
j_gene: TRBJ1-2
v_gene: TRBV21-1
CDR3aa: CASSKVRRGYGYTF
CDR3nt: TGTGCCAGCAGCAAAGTGAGAAGGGGTTATGGCTACACCTTC

abundance: .
d_gene: .
j_gene: TRBJ2-2
v_gene: TRBV19
CDR3aa: CASVVRAGGGELFF
CDR3nt: TGTGCCAGTGTTGTGCGGGCCGGTGGGGGGGAGCTGTTTTTT

abundance: .
d_gene: .
j_gene: TRBJ1-1
v_gene: TRBV19
CDR3aa: CASYRRGPTEAFF
CDR3nt: TGTGCCAGTTATCGGCGGGGGCCCACTGAAGCTTTCTTT

abundance: .
d_gene: .
j_gene: TRBJ2-5
v_gene: TRBV7-2
CDR3aa: CASRRGGDWETQYF
CDR3nt: TGTGCCAGCCGACGAGGGGGGGATTGGGAGACCCAGTACTTC

abundance: few
d_gene: TRBD2
j_gene: TRBJ2-1
v_gene: TRBV7-2
CDR3aa: CASSASSGRHYNEQFF
CDR3nt: TGTGCCAGCAGCGCCTCTAGCGGGAGACATTACAATGAGCAGTTCTTC

abundance: .
d_gene: .
j_gene: TRBJ2-5
v_gene: TRBV18
CDR3aa: CASSPPGVGQETQYF
CDR3nt: TGTGCCAGCTCACCCCCGGGGGTCGGGCAAGAGACCCAGTACTTC

abundance: .
d_gene: TRBD2
j_gene: TRBJ2-7
v_gene: TRBV28
CDR3aa: CASSSLAGGDEQYF
CDR3nt: TGTGCCAGCAGTTCCCTAGCGGGAGGCGACGAGCAGTACTTC

abundance: .
d_gene: .
j_gene: TRBJ2-1
v_gene: TRBV20-1
CDR3aa: CSASKNEQFF
CDR3nt: TGCAGTGCTAGTAAAAATGAGCAGTTCTTC

abundance: .
d_gene: TRBD2
j_gene: TRBJ2-1
v_gene: TRBV7-9
CDR3aa: CASSYMGRADNEQFF
CDR3nt: TGTGCCAGCAGCTATATGGGGAGGGCCGATAATGAGCAGTTCTTC

abundance: .
d_gene: .
j_gene: TRBJ1-2
v_gene: TRBV14
CDR3aa: CASSQQTGTYGYTF
CDR3nt: TGTGCCAGCAGCCAACAAACAGGAACCTATGGCTACACCTTC

abundance: .
d_gene: .
j_gene: TRBJ2-1
v_gene: TRBV9
CDR3aa: CASSVGGSGSYNEQFF
CDR3nt: TGTGCCAGCAGCGTAGGAGGTAGCGGATCCTACAATGAGCAGTTCTTC

abundance: few
d_gene: .
j_gene: TRBJ1-4
v_gene: TRBV7-9
CDR3aa: CASSSQGGGMEKLFF
CDR3nt: TGTGCCAGCAGCTCCCAGGGAGGTGGTATGGAAAAACTGTTTTTT

abundance: .
d_gene: TRBD2
j_gene: TRBJ2-1
v_gene: TRBV28
CDR3aa: CASSSHSGNFNEQFF
CDR3nt: TGTGCCAGCAGCTCCCATAGCGGGAATTTCAATGAGCAGTTCTTC

abundance: .
d_gene: .
j_gene: TRBJ2-2
v_gene: TRBV7-9
CDR3aa: CASSFSANTGELFF
CDR3nt: TGTGCCAGCAGCTTTAGCGCGAACACCGGGGAGCTGTTTTTT

abundance: few
d_gene: TRBD2
j_gene: TRBJ2-3
v_gene: TRBV5-1
CDR3aa: CASSLQRENADTQYF
CDR3nt: TGCGCCAGCAGCTTGCAGCGGGAGAACGCAGATACGCAGTATTTT

abundance: .
d_gene: .
j_gene: TRBJ2-7
v_gene: TRBV7-2
CDR3aa: CASSGGSGYEQYF
CDR3nt: TGTGCCAGTAGTGGTGGGAGTGGCTACGAGCAGTACTTC

abundance: .
d_gene: .
j_gene: TRBJ2-1
v_gene: TRBV15
CDR3aa: CATSGYRDTSYNEQFF
CDR3nt: TGTGCCACCAGCGGCTACCGGGACACGAGCTACAATGAGCAGTTCTTC

abundance: .
d_gene: .
j_gene: TRBJ1-2
v_gene: TRBV5-1
CDR3aa: CASSLQQPDGYTF
CDR3nt: TGCGCCAGCAGCTTGCAACAGCCAGATGGCTACACCTTC

abundance: .
d_gene: TRBD2
j_gene: TRBJ2-7
v_gene: TRBV18
CDR3aa: CASWASGGPYEQYF
CDR3nt: TGTGCCAGCTGGGCGTCGGGAGGGCCTTACGAGCAGTACTTC

abundance: .
d_gene: .
j_gene: TRBJ2-7
v_gene: TRBV30
CDR3aa: CAWSGQVQVDEQYF
CDR3nt: TGTGCCTGGAGTGGACAGGTACAAGTCGACGAGCAGTACTTC

abundance: few
d_gene: TRBD2
j_gene: TRBJ2-3
v_gene: TRBV28
CDR3aa: CASSLTQLSPGGRDTQYF
CDR3nt: TGTGCCAGCAGTTTAACCCAACTTAGTCCGGGAGGAAGGGATACGCAGTATTTT

abundance: once
d_gene: .
j_gene: TRBJ2-4
v_gene: TRBV6-1
CDR3aa: CASGGHLTVNIQYF
CDR3nt: TGTGCCAGCGGGGGACATTTAACGGTAAACATTCAGTACTTC

abundance: few
d_gene: TRBD1
j_gene: TRBJ1-3
v_gene: TRBV14
CDR3aa: CASSKDRFGGNTIYF
CDR3nt: TGTGCCAGCAGCAAGGACAGGTTCGGCGGAAACACCATATATTTT

abundance: .
d_gene: .
j_gene: TRBJ2-5
v_gene: TRBV7-2
CDR3aa: CASSGGETQYF
CDR3nt: TGTGCCAGCAGCGGGGGGGAGACCCAGTACTTC

abundance: .
d_gene: TRBD1
j_gene: TRBJ2-7
v_gene: TRBV6-6
CDR3aa: CASSRTGISYEQYF
CDR3nt: TGTGCCAGCAGTAGGACAGGGATCTCCTACGAGCAGTACTTC

abundance: once
d_gene: .
j_gene: TRBJ1-5
v_gene: TRBV29-1
CDR3aa: CSVVLPGYSNQPQHF
CDR3nt: TGCAGCGTTGTGTTGCCAGGTTATAGCAATCAGCCCCAGCATTTT

abundance: .
d_gene: .
j_gene: TRBJ2-3
v_gene: TRBV19
CDR3aa: CASGGGSTDTQYF
CDR3nt: TGTGCCAGTGGCGGTGGCAGCACAGATACGCAGTATTTT

abundance: .
d_gene: TRBD1
j_gene: TRBJ1-3
v_gene: TRBV2
CDR3aa: CASSDEGAAGNTIYF
CDR3nt: TGTGCCAGCAGTGATGAGGGGGCAGCTGGAAACACCATATATTTT

abundance: .
d_gene: .
j_gene: TRBJ2-1
v_gene: TRBV28
CDR3aa: CASSTTGFSYNEQFF
CDR3nt: TGTGCCAGCAGTACCACAGGGTTCTCCTACAATGAGCAGTTCTTC

abundance: few
d_gene: .
j_gene: TRBJ2-7
v_gene: TRBV7-8
CDR3aa: CASSLRGADSYEQYF
CDR3nt: TGTGCCAGCAGCTTGCGCGGGGCGGATTCCTACGAGCAGTACTTC

abundance: few
d_gene: TRBD2
j_gene: TRBJ2-3
v_gene: TRBV29-1
CDR3aa: CSVVSGSTDTQYF
CDR3nt: TGCAGCGTTGTAAGCGGGAGTACAGATACGCAGTATTTT

abundance: .
d_gene: TRBD1
j_gene: TRBJ2-5
v_gene: TRBV11-2
CDR3aa: CASSLVQGAQTQYF
CDR3nt: TGTGCCAGCAGCTTAGTCCAGGGGGCCCAGACCCAGTACTTC

abundance: .
d_gene: TRBD2
j_gene: TRBJ2-1
v_gene: TRBV4-3
CDR3aa: CASSSLAAGLSYNEQFF
CDR3nt: TGCGCCAGCAGCTCCCTAGCGGCTGGTTTGTCCTACAATGAGCAGTTCTTC

abundance: .
d_gene: TRBD1
j_gene: TRBJ2-7
v_gene: TRBV28
CDR3aa: CASSQGAPQVDEQYF
CDR3nt: TGTGCCAGCTCGCAGGGGGCGCCCCAGGTAGACGAGCAGTACTTC

abundance: .
d_gene: TRBD2
j_gene: TRBJ2-1
v_gene: TRBV27
CDR3aa: CARPHSLADNEQFF
CDR3nt: TGTGCCAGGCCGCACTCACTAGCGGACAATGAGCAGTTCTTC

abundance: few
d_gene: .
j_gene: TRBJ1-5
v_gene: TRBV21-1
CDR3aa: CASSKWTGLSHCDSNQPQHF
CDR3nt: TGTGCCAGCAGCAAATGGACAGGCCTTTCCCACTGTGATAGCAATCAGCCCCAGCATTTT

abundance: few
d_gene: .
j_gene: TRBJ2-3
v_gene: TRBV5-4
CDR3aa: CASSLDPRSTDTQYF
CDR3nt: TGTGCCAGCAGCTTGGATCCTCGTAGCACAGATACGCAGTATTTT

abundance: few
d_gene: .
j_gene: TRBJ1-1
v_gene: TRBV29-1
CDR3aa: CSAGAGEDTEAFF
CDR3nt: TGCAGCGCCGGGGCAGGGGAAGACACTGAAGCTTTCTTT

abundance: .
d_gene: .
j_gene: TRBJ2-2
v_gene: TRBV5-1
CDR3aa: CASTSRGTNTGELFF
CDR3nt: TGCGCCAGCACCTCCAGGGGCACGAACACCGGGGAGCTGTTTTTT

abundance: .
d_gene: .
j_gene: TRBJ2-2
v_gene: TRBV12-5
CDR3aa: CASGLGAGELFF
CDR3nt: TGTGCTAGTGGATTGGGCGCCGGGGAGCTGTTTTTT

abundance: .
d_gene: .
j_gene: TRBJ1-1
v_gene: TRBV30
CDR3aa: CAWSSGVKNTEAFF
CDR3nt: TGTGCCTGGAGTTCAGGGGTAAAGAACACTGAAGCTTTCTTT

abundance: few
d_gene: TRBD2
j_gene: TRBJ2-7
v_gene: TRBV2
CDR3aa: CAGTSGSHNEQYF
CDR3nt: TGTGCCGGGACTAGCGGGAGTCACAACGAGCAGTACTTC

abundance: .
d_gene: .
j_gene: TRBJ2-1
v_gene: TRBV7-3
CDR3aa: CASSLVGLERDEQFF
CDR3nt: TGTGCCAGCAGCTTAGTCGGTCTAGAGAGGGATGAGCAGTTCTTC

abundance: .
d_gene: TRBD1
j_gene: TRBJ2-7
v_gene: TRBV7-6
CDR3aa: CASSPGTDSFYEQYF
CDR3nt: TGTGCCAGCAGCCCAGGGACAGACTCCTTCTACGAGCAGTACTTC

abundance: .
d_gene: TRBD1
j_gene: TRBJ1-2
v_gene: TRBV7-9
CDR3aa: CASSTLGQAYGYTF
CDR3nt: TGTGCCAGCAGCACACTAGGACAGGCCTATGGCTACACCTTC

abundance: .
d_gene: TRBD2
j_gene: TRBJ2-7
v_gene: TRBV7-9
CDR3aa: CASSPGLAGVGYEQYF
CDR3nt: TGTGCCAGCAGCCCGGGACTAGCGGGAGTAGGCTACGAGCAGTACTTC

abundance: .
d_gene: .
j_gene: TRBJ2-5
v_gene: TRBV10-3
CDR3aa: CAISGAAGEFATQYF
CDR3nt: TGTGCCATCAGTGGAGCGGCAGGGGAATTTGCGACCCAGTACTTC

abundance: few
d_gene: .
j_gene: TRBJ2-3
v_gene: TRBV5-6
CDR3aa: CASSLVRGVGRTDTQYF
CDR3nt: TGTGCCAGCAGCTTGGTTCGGGGAGTAGGACGGACAGATACGCAGTATTTT

abundance: few
d_gene: .
j_gene: TRBJ2-3
v_gene: TRBV6-5
CDR3aa: CASSYGSGVGTDTQYF
CDR3nt: TGTGCCAGCAGTTACGGGAGCGGAGTGGGCACAGATACGCAGTATTTT

abundance: few
d_gene: TRBD1
j_gene: TRBJ2-1
v_gene: TRBV19
CDR3aa: CASSRTGGDSYNEQFF
CDR3nt: TGTGCCAGTAGTCGCACAGGGGGAGACTCCTACAATGAGCAGTTCTTC

abundance: .
d_gene: .
j_gene: TRBJ2-7
v_gene: TRBV19
CDR3aa: CASSTTLRAAYEQYF
CDR3nt: TGTGCCAGTAGTACCACCCTGAGGGCCGCCTACGAGCAGTACTTC

abundance: few
d_gene: .
j_gene: TRBJ2-7
v_gene: TRBV7-9
CDR3aa: CASSSVLGVSSYEQYF
CDR3nt: TGTGCCAGCAGCTCAGTCCTCGGAGTTTCCTCCTACGAGCAGTACTTC

abundance: few
d_gene: TRBD2
j_gene: TRBJ2-7
v_gene: TRBV5-5
CDR3aa: CASSLRGDRDPYEQYF
CDR3nt: TGTGCCAGCAGCCTTCGGGGGGACCGCGACCCCTACGAGCAGTACTTC

abundance: .
d_gene: .
j_gene: TRBJ2-5
v_gene: TRBV5-6
CDR3aa: CASSLFGVLGMETQYF
CDR3nt: TGTGCCAGCAGCTTGTTCGGGGTTCTGGGGATGGAGACCCAGTACTTC

abundance: .
d_gene: .
j_gene: TRBJ1-1
v_gene: TRBV28
CDR3aa: CASSTYKNTEAFF
CDR3nt: TGTGCCAGCAGTACCTATAAGAACACTGAAGCTTTCTTT

abundance: .
d_gene: TRBD1
j_gene: TRBJ2-2
v_gene: TRBV18
CDR3aa: CASSPVTGELFF
CDR3nt: TGTGCCAGCTCACCAGTGACAGGGGAACTGTTTTTT